This TCR beta chain emerged from a study of identical twins. This clonotype was detected only a few times. Its antigen is unknown. A single record per CDR3 protein comes from TCRdb applying MiXCR to the 5' RACE reads. The sample holds roughly 490,000 distinct CDR3 sequences; approximately 15% are singletons and the top ten take approximately 0.98%. Per germline, CDR1 SGHRS and CDR2 YFSETQ. The CDR3 totals 14 residues. V was trimmed by 4 bases and J by 10 bases, leaving 15 bases between them. Whole-study results and caveats: Fewer insertions marked abundant cord blood beta clonotypes; young adult naive trended weakly, memory not at all. Potential partial confounding of zero-insertion analyses by invariant MAIT and iNKT cells was noted.

Separately, the same data were catalogued under a study of yellow fever vaccine responses in identical twins.

The TCR was taken from a woman in her late teens or twenties in good health. This sequence joins TRBV5-1 and TRBJ1-6, with D uncertain. Sequenced: CD4+ T cells sorted from blood. The DNA of the CDR3 is TGCGCCAGCAGCCTATACGTCGGGGAATCACCCCTCCACTTT. This translates into CASSLYVGESPLHF.